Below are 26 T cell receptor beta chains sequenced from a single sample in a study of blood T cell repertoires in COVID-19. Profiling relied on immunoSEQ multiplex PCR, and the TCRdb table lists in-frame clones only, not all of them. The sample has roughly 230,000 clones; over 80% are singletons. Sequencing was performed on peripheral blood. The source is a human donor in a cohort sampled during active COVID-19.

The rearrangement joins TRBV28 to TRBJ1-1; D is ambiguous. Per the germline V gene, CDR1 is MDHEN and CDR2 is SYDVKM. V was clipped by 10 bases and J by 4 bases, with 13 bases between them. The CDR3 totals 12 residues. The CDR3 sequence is CATRLSGTEAFF. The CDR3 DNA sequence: TGTGCCACCAGATTGTCCGGCACTGAAGCTTTCTTT.

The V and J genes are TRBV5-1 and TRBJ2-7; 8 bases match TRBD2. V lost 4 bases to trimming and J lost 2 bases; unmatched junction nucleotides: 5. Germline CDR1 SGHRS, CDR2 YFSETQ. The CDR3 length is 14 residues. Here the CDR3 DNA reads TGCGCCAGCAGCCGACTAGCGACCGCCTACGAGCAGTACTTC. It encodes CASSRLATAYEQYF.

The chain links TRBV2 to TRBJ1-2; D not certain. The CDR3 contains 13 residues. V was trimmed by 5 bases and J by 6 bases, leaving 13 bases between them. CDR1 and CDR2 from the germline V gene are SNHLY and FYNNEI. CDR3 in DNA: TGTGCCAGCAGTCTACAATCCCGGGATGGCTACACCTTC. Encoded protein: CASSLQSRDGYTF.

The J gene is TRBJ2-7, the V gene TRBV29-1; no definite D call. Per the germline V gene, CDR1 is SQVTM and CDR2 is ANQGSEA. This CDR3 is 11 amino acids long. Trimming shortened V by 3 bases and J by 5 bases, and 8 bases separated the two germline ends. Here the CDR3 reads CSVDRANEQYF. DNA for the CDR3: TGCAGCGTTGATCGAGCGAACGAGCAGTACTTC.

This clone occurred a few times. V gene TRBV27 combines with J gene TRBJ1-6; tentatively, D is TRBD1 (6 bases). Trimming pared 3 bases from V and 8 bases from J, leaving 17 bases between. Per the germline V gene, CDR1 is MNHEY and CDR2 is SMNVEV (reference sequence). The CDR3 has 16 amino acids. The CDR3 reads CASSFEATGSYSPLHF. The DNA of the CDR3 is TGTGCCAGCAGTTTTGAGGCGACAGGCAGCTATTCACCCCTCCACTTT.

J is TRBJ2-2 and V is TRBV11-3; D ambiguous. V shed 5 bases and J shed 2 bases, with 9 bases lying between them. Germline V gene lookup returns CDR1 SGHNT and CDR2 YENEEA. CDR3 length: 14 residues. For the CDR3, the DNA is TGTGCCAGCAGCATCTACAGTAACACCGGGGAGCTGTTTTTT. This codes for CASSIYSNTGELFF.

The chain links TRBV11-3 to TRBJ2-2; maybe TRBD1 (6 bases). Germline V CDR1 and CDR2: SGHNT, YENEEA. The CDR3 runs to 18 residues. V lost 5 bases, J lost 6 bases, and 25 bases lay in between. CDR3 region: CASSAQGLGRVRAGELFF. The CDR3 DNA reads TGTGCCAGCAGCGCTCAGGGGTTGGGCAGGGTTCGGGCCGGGGAGCTGTTTTTT.

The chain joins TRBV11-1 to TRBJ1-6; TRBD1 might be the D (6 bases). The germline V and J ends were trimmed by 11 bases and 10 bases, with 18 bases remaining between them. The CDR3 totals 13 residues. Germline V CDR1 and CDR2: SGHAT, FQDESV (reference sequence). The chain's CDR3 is CASAQGIQSPLHF. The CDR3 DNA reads TGTGCCTCTGCTCAGGGGATTCAGTCACCCCTCCACTTT.

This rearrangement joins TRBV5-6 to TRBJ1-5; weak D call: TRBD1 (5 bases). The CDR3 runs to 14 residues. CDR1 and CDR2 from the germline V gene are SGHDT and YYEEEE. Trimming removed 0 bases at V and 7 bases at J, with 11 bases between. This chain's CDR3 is CASSLAGVLQPQHF. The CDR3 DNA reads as TGTGCCAGCAGCTTGGCGGGGGTTTTGCAGCCCCAGCATTTT.

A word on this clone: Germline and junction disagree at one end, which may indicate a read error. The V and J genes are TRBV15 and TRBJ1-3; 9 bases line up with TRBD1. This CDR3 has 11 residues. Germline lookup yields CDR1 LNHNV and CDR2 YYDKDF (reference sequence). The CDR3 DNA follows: TGTGCCACCAGCAGAGATGGGGACAGGGATTTT. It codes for CATSRDGDRDF.

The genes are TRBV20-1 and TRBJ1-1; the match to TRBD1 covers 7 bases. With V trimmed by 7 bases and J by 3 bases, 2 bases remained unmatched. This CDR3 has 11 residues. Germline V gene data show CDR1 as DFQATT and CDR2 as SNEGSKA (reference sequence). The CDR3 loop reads CSGQGDTEAFF. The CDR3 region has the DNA TGCAGTGGGCAGGGGGACACTGAAGCTTTCTTT.

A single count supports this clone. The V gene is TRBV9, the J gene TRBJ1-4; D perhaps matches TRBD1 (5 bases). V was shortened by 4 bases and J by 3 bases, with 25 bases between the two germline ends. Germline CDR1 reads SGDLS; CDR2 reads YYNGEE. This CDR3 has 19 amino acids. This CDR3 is CASSKTGAGGRISNEKLFF. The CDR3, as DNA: TGTGCCAGCAGCAAAACCGGGGCGGGGGGAAGGATATCTAATGAAAAACTGTTTTTT.

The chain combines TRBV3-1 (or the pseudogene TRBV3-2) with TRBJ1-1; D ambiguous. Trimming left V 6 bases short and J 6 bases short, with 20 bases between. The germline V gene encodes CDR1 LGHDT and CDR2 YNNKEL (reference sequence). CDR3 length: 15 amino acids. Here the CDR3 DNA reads TGTGCCAGCAGGACATCCCAGAATAGGCGGGCTGAAGCTTTCTTT. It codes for CASRTSQNRRAEAFF.

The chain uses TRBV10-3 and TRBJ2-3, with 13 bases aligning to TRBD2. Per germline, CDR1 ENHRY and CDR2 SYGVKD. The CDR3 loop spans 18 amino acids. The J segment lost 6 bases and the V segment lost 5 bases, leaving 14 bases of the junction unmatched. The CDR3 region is CAISRESPGTSGTDTQYF. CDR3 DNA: TGTGCCATCAGTAGAGAAAGCCCCGGGACTAGCGGGACGGATACGCAGTATTTT.

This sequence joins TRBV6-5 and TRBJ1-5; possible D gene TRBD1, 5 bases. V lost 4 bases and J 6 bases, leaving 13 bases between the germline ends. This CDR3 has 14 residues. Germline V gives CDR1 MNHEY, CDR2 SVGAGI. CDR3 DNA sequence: TGTGCCAGCAGTTTGACAGCGCTGGGTCAGCCCCAGCATTTT. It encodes CASSLTALGQPQHF.

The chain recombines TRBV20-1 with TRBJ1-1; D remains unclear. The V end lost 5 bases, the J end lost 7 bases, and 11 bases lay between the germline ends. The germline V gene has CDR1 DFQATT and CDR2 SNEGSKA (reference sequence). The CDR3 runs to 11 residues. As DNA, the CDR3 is TGCAGTGCTCAGGCGAACGTTGAAGCTTTCTTT. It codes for CSAQANVEAFF.

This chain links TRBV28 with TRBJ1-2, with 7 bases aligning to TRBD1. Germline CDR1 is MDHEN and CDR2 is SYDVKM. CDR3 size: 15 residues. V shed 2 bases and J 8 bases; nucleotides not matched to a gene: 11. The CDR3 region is CASSLNQGGGRGYTF. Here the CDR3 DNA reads TGTGCCAGCAGTTTAAATCAAGGAGGGGGCAGGGGCTACACCTTC.

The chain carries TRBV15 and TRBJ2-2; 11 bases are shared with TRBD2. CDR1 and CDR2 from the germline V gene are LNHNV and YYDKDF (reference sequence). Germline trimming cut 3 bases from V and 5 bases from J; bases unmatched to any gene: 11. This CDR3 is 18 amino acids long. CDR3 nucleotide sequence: TGTGCCACCAGCAGTGGGCTATTAGCGGGGGGGCATACCGGGGAGCTGTTTTTT. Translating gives CATSSGLLAGGHTGELFF.

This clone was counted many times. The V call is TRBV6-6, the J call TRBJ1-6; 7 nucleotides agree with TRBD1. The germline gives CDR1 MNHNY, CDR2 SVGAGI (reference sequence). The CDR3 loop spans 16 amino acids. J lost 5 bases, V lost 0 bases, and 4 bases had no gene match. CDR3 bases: TGTGCCAGCAGTTACTCGATTCAGGGGGATAATTCACCCCTCCACTTT. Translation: CASSYSIQGDNSPLHF.

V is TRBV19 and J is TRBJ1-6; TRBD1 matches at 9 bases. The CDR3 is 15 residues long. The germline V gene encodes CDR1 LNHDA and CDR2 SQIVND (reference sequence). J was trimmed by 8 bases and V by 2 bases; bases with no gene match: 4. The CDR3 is CASSINRGPDSPLHF. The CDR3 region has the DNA TGTGCCAGTAGTATAAACAGGGGGCCAGATTCACCCCTCCACTTT.

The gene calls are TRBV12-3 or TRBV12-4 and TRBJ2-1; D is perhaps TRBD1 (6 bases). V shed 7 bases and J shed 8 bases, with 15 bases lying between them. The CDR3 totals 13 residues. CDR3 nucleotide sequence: TGTGCCAGCACTCTCGACAGGTCTCATGAGCAGTTCTTC. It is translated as CASTLDRSHEQFF.

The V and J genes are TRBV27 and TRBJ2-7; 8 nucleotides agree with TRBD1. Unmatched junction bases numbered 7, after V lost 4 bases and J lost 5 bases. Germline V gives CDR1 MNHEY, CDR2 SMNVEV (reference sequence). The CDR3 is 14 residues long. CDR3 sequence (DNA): TGTGCCAGCAGTTGGGTCCACAGGGGGAACGAGCAGTACTTC. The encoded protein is CASSWVHRGNEQYF.

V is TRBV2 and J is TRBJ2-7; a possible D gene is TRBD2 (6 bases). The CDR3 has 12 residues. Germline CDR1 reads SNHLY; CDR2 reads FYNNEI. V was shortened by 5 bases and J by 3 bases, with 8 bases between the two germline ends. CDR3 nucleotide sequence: TGTGCCAGCAGTAGGGACTTCTACGAGCAGTACTTC. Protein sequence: CASSRDFYEQYF. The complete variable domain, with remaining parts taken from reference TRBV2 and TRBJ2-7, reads EPEVTQTPSHQVTQMGQEVILRCVPISNHLYFYWYRQILGQKVEFLVSFYNNEISEKSEIFDDQFSVERPDGSNFTLKIRSTKLEDSAMYFCASSRDFYEQYFGPGTRLTVT.

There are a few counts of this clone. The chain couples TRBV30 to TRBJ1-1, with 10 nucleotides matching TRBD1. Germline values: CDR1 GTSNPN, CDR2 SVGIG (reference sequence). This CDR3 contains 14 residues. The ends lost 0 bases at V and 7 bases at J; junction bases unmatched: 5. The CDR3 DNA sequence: TGTGCCTGGAGTGTACGACAGGGGGCCGGTGAAGCTTTCTTT. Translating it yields CAWSVRQGAGEAFF.

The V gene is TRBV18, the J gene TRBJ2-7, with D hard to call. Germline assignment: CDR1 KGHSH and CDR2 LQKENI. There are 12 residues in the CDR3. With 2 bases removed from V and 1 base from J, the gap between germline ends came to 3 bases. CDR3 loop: CASSPESYEQYF. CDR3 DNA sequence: TGTGCCAGCTCACCAGAGTCCTACGAGCAGTACTTC.

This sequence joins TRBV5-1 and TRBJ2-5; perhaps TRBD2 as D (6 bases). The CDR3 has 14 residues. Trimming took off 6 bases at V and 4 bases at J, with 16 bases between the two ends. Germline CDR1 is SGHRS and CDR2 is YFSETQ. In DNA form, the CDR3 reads TGCGCCAGCAAGTATGGAGGGAGTCCAGAGACCCAGTACTTC. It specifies CASKYGGSPETQYF.